This TCR beta chain stems from a study of radiotherapy plus CTLA-4 blockade in lung cancer. Notes on the study in general: How blood T cell clones changed early, along with interferon-beta, reportedly forecast response best.

Produced via immunoSEQ multiplex PCR; TCRdb's table is partial and in-frame only. The top ten clones hold 0.65% to 0.85% of a sample with about 76,000 clones, approximately 80% of them seen once. In its sample, this clone was seen once. Its antigen is not identified. From germline, CDR1 is SGDLS and CDR2 YYNGEE. The junction had 10 bases not matched to a gene; V was cut back by 0 bases and J by 6 bases. The CDR3 runs to 17 residues. This sequence originates from a human donor with non-small cell lung cancer who had stable disease on radiotherapy plus ipilimumab. The sample was peripheral blood, taken from a patient treated with radiotherapy plus ipilimumab. The chain has TRBV9 and TRBJ2-3; 10 bases line up with TRBD2. The CDR3 spells CASSVDLAGATKDTQYF. DNA for the CDR3: TGTGCCAGCAGCGTAGATCTAGCGGGGGCTACTAAGGATACGCAGTATTTT.